This TCR beta chain was captured in a study of T cells after yellow fever vaccination. Trimming removed 6 bases from V and 4 bases from J; junction bases left unmatched: 9. CDR3 size: 14 residues. Per germline, CDR1 SQVTM and CDR2 ANQGSEA. TCRdb used MiXCR to reprocess the 5' RACE reads, holding one entry per CDR3 protein. Of a few hundred thousand distinct CDR3 sequences in the sample, over 15% were seen once. This TCR derives from a man younger than 40 who received the YFV17D yellow fever vaccine. The V gene is TRBV29-1, the J gene TRBJ2-7, with 10 positions matching TRBD1. Material: PBMCs, obtained 15 days after the yellow fever booster vaccination. The CDR3 spells CSVPGTGVGYEQYF. The CDR3 nucleotides read TGCAGCGTACCCGGGACAGGGGTAGGATACGAGCAGTACTTC.